This T cell receptor (beta chain) originates from a study of monozygotic twins with cystic fibrosis. Data came from immunoSEQ multiplex PCR; TCRdb stores just in-frame clones and leaves some out. Of 15,000 or so clones listed, approximately 90% are singletons. Concerning this clone: Its specificity is not known.

V lost 1 base, J lost 5 bases, and 14 bases lay in between. The CDR3 consists of 15 residues. Germline CDR1 is MGHDK and CDR2 is SYGVNS. Overall study results and limits: Age, concordance and disease severity did not associate with shared CDR3 numbers.

Sequenced sample: blood. The origin of this receptor is a boy between 5 and 17 years old with cystic fibrosis. The rearrangement joins TRBV25-1 to TRBJ2-5; a possible D gene is TRBD1 (6 bases). The CDR3 bases are TGTGCCAGCAGTGAATCGGGCAGGGGCGCGGAGACCCAGTACTTC. This translates into CASSESGRGAETQYF.